The rows below give T cell receptor beta chains drawn from one sample of a study of blood T cell repertoires in COVID-19. Assay: immunoSEQ multiplex PCR; the TCRdb copy retains only in-frame clones and omits some. The table records tens of thousands of clones, roughly nine tenths of them present only once. Sequenced sample: peripheral blood. The receptors shown here come from a man at least 80 years old in a cohort sampled during active COVID-19. Both conserved end residues are part of each CDR3. Fields, in order: V gene, D gene, CDR3 length, J gene, CDR3 protein. D genes are given only for firm matches.

v_call: TRBV25-1; d_call: NA; cdr3_length: 15; j_call: TRBJ2-4; cdr3_aa: CASSDSAEAKNIQYF
v_call: TRBV24-1; d_call: TRBD1; cdr3_length: 15; j_call: TRBJ2-2; cdr3_aa: CATSDRDRGAGELFF
v_call: TRBV18; d_call: NA; cdr3_length: 16; j_call: TRBJ2-1; cdr3_aa: CASSPIQVSSYNEQFF
v_call: TRBV3-1/TRBV3-2; d_call: NA; cdr3_length: 15; j_call: TRBJ2-1; cdr3_aa: CASSQEPGSYNEQFF
v_call: TRBV27; d_call: TRBD1; cdr3_length: 14; j_call: TRBJ1-1; cdr3_aa: CASCNYRGKAEAFF
v_call: TRBV11-2; d_call: TRBD1; cdr3_length: 14; j_call: TRBJ1-1; cdr3_aa: CASSLAPGGSEAFF
v_call: TRBV18; d_call: NA; cdr3_length: 16; j_call: TRBJ1-6; cdr3_aa: CASSPSEAAFNSPLHF
v_call: TRBV3-1/TRBV3-2; d_call: TRBD1; cdr3_length: 14; j_call: TRBJ1-1; cdr3_aa: CASSQGQGRTEAFF
v_call: TRBV7-3; d_call: TRBD1; cdr3_length: 18; j_call: TRBJ2-1; cdr3_aa: CASSLHRARGQGANEQFF
v_call: TRBV5-1; d_call: TRBD1; cdr3_length: 16; j_call: TRBJ2-2; cdr3_aa: CASSLGTGWNTGELFF
v_call: TRBV2; d_call: NA; cdr3_length: 14; j_call: TRBJ1-4; cdr3_aa: CASSVIGDNEKLFF
v_call: TRBV5-1; d_call: NA; cdr3_length: 14; j_call: TRBJ1-1; cdr3_aa: CASSPTSGNTEAFF
v_call: TRBV6-5; d_call: NA; cdr3_length: 14; j_call: TRBJ1-2; cdr3_aa: CASSPTQGNYGYTF
v_call: TRBV5-1; d_call: TRBD1; cdr3_length: 15; j_call: TRBJ2-5; cdr3_aa: CASSLEGQGRQTQYF
v_call: TRBV28; d_call: NA; cdr3_length: 13; j_call: TRBJ2-3; cdr3_aa: CASSLSQTDTQYF
v_call: TRBV6-6; d_call: TRBD1; cdr3_length: 16; j_call: TRBJ1-2; cdr3_aa: CASSYVGQVNDYGYTF
v_call: TRBV6-6; d_call: NA; cdr3_length: 12; j_call: TRBJ1-2; cdr3_aa: CASRGDSDGYTF
v_call: TRBV5-6; d_call: NA; cdr3_length: 16; j_call: TRBJ1-1; cdr3_aa: CASSLQGQIIRAEAFF
v_call: TRBV7-3; d_call: TRBD1; cdr3_length: 15; j_call: TRBJ1-2; cdr3_aa: CASSLTQGGLLGYTF
v_call: TRBV24-1; d_call: NA; cdr3_length: 16; j_call: TRBJ1-4; cdr3_aa: CATSGPLQGKNEKLFF
v_call: TRBV9; d_call: TRBD1; cdr3_length: 17; j_call: TRBJ1-1; cdr3_aa: CASSARDRPDTNTEAFF
v_call: TRBV10-3; d_call: TRBD2; cdr3_length: 15; j_call: TRBJ2-1; cdr3_aa: CAISEGLAGGNEQFF
v_call: TRBV19; d_call: TRBD2; cdr3_length: 16; j_call: TRBJ2-5; cdr3_aa: CASSTLAGGTQETQYF
v_call: TRBV27; d_call: TRBD1; cdr3_length: 15; j_call: TRBJ1-5; cdr3_aa: CASSSGQGVVQPQHF
v_call: TRBV9; d_call: TRBD2; cdr3_length: 15; j_call: TRBJ2-7; cdr3_aa: CASSVGAGGSYEQYF
v_call: TRBV10-3; d_call: TRBD1; cdr3_length: 16; j_call: TRBJ2-7; cdr3_aa: CAISAPPGQGDDEQYF
v_call: TRBV10-3; d_call: NA; cdr3_length: 14; j_call: TRBJ1-2; cdr3_aa: CAISPGDLNYGYTF
v_call: TRBV6-2/TRBV6-3; d_call: NA; cdr3_length: 16; j_call: TRBJ2-5; cdr3_aa: CASSYPLTGIQETQYF